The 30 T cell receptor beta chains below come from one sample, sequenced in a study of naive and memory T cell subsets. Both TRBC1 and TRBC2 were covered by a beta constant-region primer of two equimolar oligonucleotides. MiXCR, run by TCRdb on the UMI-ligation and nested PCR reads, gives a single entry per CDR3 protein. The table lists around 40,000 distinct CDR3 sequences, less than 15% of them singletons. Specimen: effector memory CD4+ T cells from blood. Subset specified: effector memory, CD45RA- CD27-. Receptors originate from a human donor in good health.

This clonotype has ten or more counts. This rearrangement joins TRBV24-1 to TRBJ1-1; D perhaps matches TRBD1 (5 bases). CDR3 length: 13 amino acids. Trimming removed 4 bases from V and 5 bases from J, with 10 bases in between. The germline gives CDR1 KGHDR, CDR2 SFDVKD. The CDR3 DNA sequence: TGTGCCACCAGTGAGCCTCCAGGGACTGAAGCTTTCTTT. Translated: CATSEPPGTEAFF.

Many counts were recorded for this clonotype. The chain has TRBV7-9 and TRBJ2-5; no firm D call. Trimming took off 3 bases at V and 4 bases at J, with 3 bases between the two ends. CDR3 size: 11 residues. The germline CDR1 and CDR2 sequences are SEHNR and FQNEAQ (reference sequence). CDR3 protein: CASSFGETQYF. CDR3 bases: TGTGCCAGCAGCTTCGGAGAGACCCAGTACTTC.

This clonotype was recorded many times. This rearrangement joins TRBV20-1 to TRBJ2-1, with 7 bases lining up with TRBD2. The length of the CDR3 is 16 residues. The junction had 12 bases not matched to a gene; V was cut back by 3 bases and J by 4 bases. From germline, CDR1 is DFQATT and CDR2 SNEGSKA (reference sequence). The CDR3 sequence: CSARGRGWGLYNEQFF. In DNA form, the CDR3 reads TGCAGTGCTAGGGGGAGGGGATGGGGATTATACAATGAGCAGTTCTTC.

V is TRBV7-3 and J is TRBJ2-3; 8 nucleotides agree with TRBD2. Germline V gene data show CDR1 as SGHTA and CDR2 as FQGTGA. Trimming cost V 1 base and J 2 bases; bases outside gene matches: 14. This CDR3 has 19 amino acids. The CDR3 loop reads CASSLRRGGGSSFTDTQYF. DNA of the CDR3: TGTGCCAGCAGCTTAAGACGGGGGGGCGGATCCTCGTTCACAGATACGCAGTATTTT.

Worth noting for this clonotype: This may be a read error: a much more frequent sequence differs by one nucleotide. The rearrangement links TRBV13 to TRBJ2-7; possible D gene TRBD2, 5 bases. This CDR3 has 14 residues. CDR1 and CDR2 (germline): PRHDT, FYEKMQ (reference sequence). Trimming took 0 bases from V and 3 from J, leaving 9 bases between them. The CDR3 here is CASSLGGNYYEQYF. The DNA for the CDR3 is TGTGCCAGCAGCTTAGGCGGGAACTACTACGAGCAGTACTTC.

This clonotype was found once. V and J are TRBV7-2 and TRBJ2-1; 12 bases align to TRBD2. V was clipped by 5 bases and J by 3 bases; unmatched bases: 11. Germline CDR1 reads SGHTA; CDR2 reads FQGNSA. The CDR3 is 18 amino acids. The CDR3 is CASSPNPGLAGLYNEQFF. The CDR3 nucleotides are TGTGCCAGCAGCCCAAACCCCGGACTAGCGGGACTCTACAATGAGCAGTTCTTC.

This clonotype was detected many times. DNA for the CDR3: TGCAGTGTCGAGAGGACGGGGACGGACTCCGAGCAGTACTTC. Translating gives CSVERTGTDSEQYF. This sequence joins TRBV20-1 and TRBJ2-7, with D perhaps being TRBD1 or TRBD2 (5 bases each). The V end was cut by 7 bases, the J end by 6 bases, with 22 bases between. CDR3 size: 14 residues. Germline V gene lookup returns CDR1 DFQATT and CDR2 SNEGSKA (reference sequence).

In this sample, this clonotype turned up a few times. CDR3 DNA sequence: TGTGCCAGCAGCCAAGTCCGGGGGACTGAAGCTTTCTTT. It yields the protein CASSQVRGTEAFF. This chain uses TRBV3-1 with TRBJ1-1; D possibly corresponds to TRBD1 (5 bases). This CDR3 has 13 amino acids. V was shortened by 1 base and J by 5 bases, with 8 bases between the two germline ends. The germline V gene has CDR1 LGHDT and CDR2 YNNKEL (reference sequence).

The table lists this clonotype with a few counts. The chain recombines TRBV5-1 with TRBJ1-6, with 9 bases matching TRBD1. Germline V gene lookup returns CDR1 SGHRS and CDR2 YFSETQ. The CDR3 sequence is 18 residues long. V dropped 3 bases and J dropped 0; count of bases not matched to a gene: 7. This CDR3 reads CASSSQGAKSSYNSPLHF. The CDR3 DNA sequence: TGCGCCAGCAGCTCACAGGGGGCGAAGAGCTCCTATAATTCACCCCTCCACTTT.

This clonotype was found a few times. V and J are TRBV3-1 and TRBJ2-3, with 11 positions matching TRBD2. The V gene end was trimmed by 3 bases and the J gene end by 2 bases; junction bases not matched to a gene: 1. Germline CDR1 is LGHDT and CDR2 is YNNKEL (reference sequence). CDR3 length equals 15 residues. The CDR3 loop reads CASSQGLADTDTQYF. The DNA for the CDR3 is TGTGCCAGCAGCCAGGGACTAGCGGACACAGATACGCAGTATTTT.

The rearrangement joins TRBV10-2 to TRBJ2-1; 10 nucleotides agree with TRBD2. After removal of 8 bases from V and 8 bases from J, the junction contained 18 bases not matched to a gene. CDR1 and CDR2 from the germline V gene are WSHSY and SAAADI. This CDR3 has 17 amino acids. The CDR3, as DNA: TGCGCCAGCCGTGGTGCTAGCGGGAGAGAAGGCATGGATGAGCAGTTCTTC. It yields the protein CASRGASGREGMDEQFF.

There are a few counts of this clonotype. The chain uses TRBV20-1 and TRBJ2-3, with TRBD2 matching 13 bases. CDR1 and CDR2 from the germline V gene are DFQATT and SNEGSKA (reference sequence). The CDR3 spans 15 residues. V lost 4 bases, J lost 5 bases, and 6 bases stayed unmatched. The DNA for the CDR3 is TGCAGTGCTATCGGACTAGCGGGAGTCGGAGATACGCAGTATTTT. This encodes CSAIGLAGVGDTQYF.

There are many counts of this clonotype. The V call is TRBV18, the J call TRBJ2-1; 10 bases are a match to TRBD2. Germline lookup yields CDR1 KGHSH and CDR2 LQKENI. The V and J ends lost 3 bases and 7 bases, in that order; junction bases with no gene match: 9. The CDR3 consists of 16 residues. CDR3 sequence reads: CASSPLAGGNSNEQFF. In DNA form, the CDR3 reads TGTGCCAGCTCACCCTTAGCGGGAGGTAACTCAAATGAGCAGTTCTTC.

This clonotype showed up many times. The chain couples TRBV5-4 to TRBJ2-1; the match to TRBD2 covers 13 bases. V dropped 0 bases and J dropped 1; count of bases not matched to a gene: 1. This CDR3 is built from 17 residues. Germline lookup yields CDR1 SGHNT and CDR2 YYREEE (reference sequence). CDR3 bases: TGTGCCAGCAGCTTGGGGGGACTAGCGGGATCCTACAATGAGCAGTTCTTC. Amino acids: CASSLGGLAGSYNEQFF.

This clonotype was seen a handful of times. The CDR3 nucleotides are TGTGCCAGCAGCTTAGAAGACACTCGTAGCACTGAAGCTTTCTTT. Translation gives CASSLEDTRSTEAFF. The V call is TRBV7-2, the J call TRBJ1-1, with D unresolved. The germline V gene encodes CDR1 SGHTA and CDR2 FQGNSA. This CDR3 has 15 residues. Trimming removed 1 base from V and 4 bases from J, with 13 bases in between.

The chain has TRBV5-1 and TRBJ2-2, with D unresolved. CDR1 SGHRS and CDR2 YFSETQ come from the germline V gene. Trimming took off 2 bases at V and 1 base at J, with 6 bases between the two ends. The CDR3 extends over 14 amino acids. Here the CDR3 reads CASSFDGNTGELFF. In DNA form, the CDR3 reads TGCGCCAGCAGCTTCGACGGGAACACCGGGGAGCTGTTTTTT.

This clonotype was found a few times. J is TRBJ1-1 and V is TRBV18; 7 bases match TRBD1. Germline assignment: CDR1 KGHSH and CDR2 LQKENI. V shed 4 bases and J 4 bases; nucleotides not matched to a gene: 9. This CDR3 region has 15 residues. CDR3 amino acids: CASSRPQTGVTEAFF. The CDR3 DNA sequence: TGTGCCAGCTCACGCCCTCAAACAGGGGTCACTGAAGCTTTCTTT.

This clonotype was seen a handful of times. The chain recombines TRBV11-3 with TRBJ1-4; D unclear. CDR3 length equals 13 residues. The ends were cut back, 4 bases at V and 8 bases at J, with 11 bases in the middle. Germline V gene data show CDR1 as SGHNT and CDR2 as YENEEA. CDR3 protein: CASSYGVGEKLFF. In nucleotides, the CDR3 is TGTGCCAGCAGCTACGGGGTTGGGGAAAAACTGTTTTTT.

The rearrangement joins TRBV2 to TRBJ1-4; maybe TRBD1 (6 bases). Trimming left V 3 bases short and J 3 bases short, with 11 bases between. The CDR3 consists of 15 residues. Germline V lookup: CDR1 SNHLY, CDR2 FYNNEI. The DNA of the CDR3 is TGTGCCAGCAGTGAGAGGGCAGGGGCTAATGAAAAACTGTTTTTT. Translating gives CASSERAGANEKLFF.

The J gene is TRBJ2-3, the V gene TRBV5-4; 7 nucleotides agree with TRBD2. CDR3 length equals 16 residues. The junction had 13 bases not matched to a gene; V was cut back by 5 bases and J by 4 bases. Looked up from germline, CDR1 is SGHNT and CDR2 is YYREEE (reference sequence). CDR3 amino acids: CASRVGGMTRADTQYF. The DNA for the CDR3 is TGTGCCAGCAGGGTGGGAGGGATGACGAGGGCAGATACGCAGTATTTT.

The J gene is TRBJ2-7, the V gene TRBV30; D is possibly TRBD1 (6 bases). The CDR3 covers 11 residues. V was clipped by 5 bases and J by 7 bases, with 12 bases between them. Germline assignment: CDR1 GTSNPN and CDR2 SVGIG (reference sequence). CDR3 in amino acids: CAWGQISEQYF. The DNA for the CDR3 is TGTGCCTGGGGACAGATAAGTGAGCAGTACTTC.

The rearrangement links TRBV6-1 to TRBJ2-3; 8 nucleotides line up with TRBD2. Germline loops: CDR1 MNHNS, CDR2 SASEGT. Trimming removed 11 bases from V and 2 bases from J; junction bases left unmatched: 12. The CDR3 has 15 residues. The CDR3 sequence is CAATIAGYVTDTQYF. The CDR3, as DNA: TGTGCCGCCACAATAGCGGGGTATGTCACAGATACGCAGTATTTT.

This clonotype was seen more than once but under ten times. CDR3 amino acids: CSARRGSSRPYEQYF. In DNA, the CDR3 is TGCAGTGCTAGAAGGGGCTCAAGCCGTCCCTACGAGCAGTACTTC. The rearrangement uses TRBV20-1 and TRBJ2-7; possibly TRBD1 for D (5 bases). With 2 bases removed from V and 2 bases from J, the gap between germline ends came to 16 bases. Germline lookup yields CDR1 DFQATT and CDR2 SNEGSKA (reference sequence). The CDR3 has 15 residues.

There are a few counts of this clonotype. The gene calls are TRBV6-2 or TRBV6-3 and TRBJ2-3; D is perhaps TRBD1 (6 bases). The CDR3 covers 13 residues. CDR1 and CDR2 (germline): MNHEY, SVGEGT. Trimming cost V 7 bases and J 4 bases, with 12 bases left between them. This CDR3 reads CASKRDISDTQYF. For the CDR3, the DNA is TGTGCCAGCAAGAGGGACATTTCAGATACGCAGTATTTT.

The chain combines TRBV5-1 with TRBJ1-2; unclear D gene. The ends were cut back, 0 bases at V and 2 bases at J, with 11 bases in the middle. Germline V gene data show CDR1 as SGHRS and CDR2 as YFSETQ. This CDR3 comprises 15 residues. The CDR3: CASSLVSGLNYGYTF. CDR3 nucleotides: TGCGCCAGCAGCTTGGTGTCAGGATTAAACTATGGCTACACCTTC.

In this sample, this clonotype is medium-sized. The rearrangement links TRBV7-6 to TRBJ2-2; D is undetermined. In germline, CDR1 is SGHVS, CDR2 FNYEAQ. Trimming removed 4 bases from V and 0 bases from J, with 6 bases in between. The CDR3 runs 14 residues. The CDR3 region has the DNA TGTGCCAGCAGCTCAACGACGAACACCGGGGAGCTGTTTTTT. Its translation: CASSSTTNTGELFF.

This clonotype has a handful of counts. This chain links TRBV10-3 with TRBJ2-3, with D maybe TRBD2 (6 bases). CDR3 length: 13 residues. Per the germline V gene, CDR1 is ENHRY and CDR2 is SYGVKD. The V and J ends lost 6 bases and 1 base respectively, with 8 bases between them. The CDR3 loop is CAISGTGTDTQYF. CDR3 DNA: TGTGCCATCAGCGGGACTGGCACAGATACGCAGTATTTT.

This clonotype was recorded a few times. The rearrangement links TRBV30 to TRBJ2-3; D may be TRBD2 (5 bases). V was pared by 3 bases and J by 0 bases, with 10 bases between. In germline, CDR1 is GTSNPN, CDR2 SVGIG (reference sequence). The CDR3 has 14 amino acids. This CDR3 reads CAWRSGYSTDTQYF. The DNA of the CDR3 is TGTGCCTGGAGGTCGGGGTACAGCACAGATACGCAGTATTTT.

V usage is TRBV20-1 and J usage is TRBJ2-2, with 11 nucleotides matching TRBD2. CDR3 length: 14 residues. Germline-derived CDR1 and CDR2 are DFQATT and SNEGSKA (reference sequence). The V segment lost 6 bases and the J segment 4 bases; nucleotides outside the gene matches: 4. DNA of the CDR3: TGCAGTGCAACGACTAGCGGGGCCACCGGGGAGCTGTTTTTT. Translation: CSATTSGATGELFF.

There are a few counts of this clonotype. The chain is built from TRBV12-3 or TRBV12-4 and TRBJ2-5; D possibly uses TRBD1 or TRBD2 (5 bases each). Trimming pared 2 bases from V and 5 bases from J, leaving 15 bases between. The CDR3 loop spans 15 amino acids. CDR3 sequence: CASSLSRGGGETQYF. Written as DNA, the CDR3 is TGTGCCAGCAGTTTATCTCGGGGCGGCGGGGAGACCCAGTACTTC.